Included here is one T cell receptor (beta chain) sequence, with context. Its antigen is still unknown. Nothing much larger sits one base from this clone, and base qualities are not available. All donors were healthy Caucasians. Three unrelated non-twin adults were additionally sequenced: a male aged 18 to 30, a male aged 50 to 60 and a female aged 50 to 60. Using Miltenyi CD45RO+ enrichment and human naive T-cell isolation kits, memory (CD45RO+) and naive T cells were isolated from PBMC. Germline trimming: 0 bases from V, 0 bases from J; junction bases outside gene matches: 8. The germline V gene (reference sequence) yields DFQATT for CDR1 and SNEGSKA for CDR2. The CDR3 starts with the cysteine, ends with the phenylalanine, and has 18 residues. The retained sequence is limited to the CDR3, 54 bases, with the frame set at the first base. The data originate from a study of identical twins (dated by TCRdb to the mid-2010s). Regarding the research as a whole: TCR alpha and beta repertoires from monozygotic twins, unrelated adults of various ages and cord blood were deep-sequenced to test whether fetal clonotypes persist. To rule out contamination, the twin experiments were replicated at different times with different library preparation protocols. Points the paper makes about the study in general: Invariant T cells such as MAIT and iNKT could partly confound zero-insertion analyses, though diverse VJ usage argued against this for most clonotypes. Abundant cord blood beta clonotypes carried fewer insertions; young adult naive repertoires showed a weaker similar trend, while memory repertoires showed none. Because the same donors could not be followed over many years, conclusions were based on cross-sectional statistical analysis. In monozygotic twins, recombination models systematically underestimated out-of-frame TCR alpha sharing, but the models matched the sharing seen between unrelated individuals. Compared with coincidental sharing between unrelated individuals, out-of-frame TCR alpha sequences shared between twins showed an excess of sequences with low generation probability. Excess twin sharing in beta out-of-frame sequences was weaker because fewer shared sequences lowered the signal-to-noise ratio.

Library preparation employed 5' RACE. Sequencing was performed on an Illumina HiSeq 2000. A universal primer binding site was added through template switching, and the final cDNA carried a unique molecular identifier so that TCR cDNA molecules could be counted accurately. Specific primers in the conserved constant-segment region were used to synthesize first-strand cDNA for TCR alpha and beta chains. To control for contamination, every cDNA library was double barcoded, receiving both a SMART-Mk sample barcode and Illumina barcodes. Two successive PCR steps introduced TruSeq adapter sequences along with Illumina sample barcodes. The TCR alpha and beta cDNA libraries were sequenced on the Illumina HiSeq platform using custom primers. Processing in the source paper ran as follows. MiGEC processed the raw reads to extract unique molecular identifiers, while MiXCR was used to determine the CDR3 positions. For each individual, recombination models were inferred using an EM algorithm with the repgenHMM and IGoR tools. Shared clonotype analysis was performed with the tcR package in R, normalizing sharing by the product of cloneset sizes. To study raw recombination without the effects of thymic and clonal selection, out-of-frame nonproductive sequences were analyzed. TCRdb reworked the public reads: Q25 trimming with fastp, MiXCR clone assembly, productive beta chains retained. All rows with the same CDR3 protein become a single entry with the most common DNA and genes. TCRdb, rather than the study authors, made the V and J calls. The sample table shows about 390,000 distinct CDR3 sequences, and roughly 9% are seen once. The ten largest clones capture approximately 9.3% of the sample.

The sample consisted of naive T cells sorted from blood. The cell subset or site label, as the study defines it: cells isolated with a human naive T-cell isolation kit. This clonotype was sampled from a woman between 45 and 65 years old in good health. This receptor chain uses TRBV20-1 and TRBJ1-5; 10 bases in the middle match TRBD1. The DNA reads as follows: TGCAGTGCTAGAGAAAGGACAGGGGGAAAAACTAGCAATCAGCCCCAGCATTTT. It specifies CSARERTGGKTSNQPQHF.